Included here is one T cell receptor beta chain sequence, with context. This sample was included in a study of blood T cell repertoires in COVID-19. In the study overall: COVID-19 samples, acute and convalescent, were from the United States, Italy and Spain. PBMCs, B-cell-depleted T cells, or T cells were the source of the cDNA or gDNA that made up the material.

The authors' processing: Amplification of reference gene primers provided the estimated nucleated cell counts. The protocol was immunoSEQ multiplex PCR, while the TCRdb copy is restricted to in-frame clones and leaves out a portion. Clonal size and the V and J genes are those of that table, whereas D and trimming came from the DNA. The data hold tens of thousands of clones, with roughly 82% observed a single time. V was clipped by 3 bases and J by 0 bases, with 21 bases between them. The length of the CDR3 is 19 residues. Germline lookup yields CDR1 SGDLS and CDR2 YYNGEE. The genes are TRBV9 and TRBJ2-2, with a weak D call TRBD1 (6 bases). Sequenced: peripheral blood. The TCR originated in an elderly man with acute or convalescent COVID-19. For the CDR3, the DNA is TGTGCCAGCAGCGGCTCTTCCGGGACACTTCCCGCGAACACCGGGGAGCTGTTTTTT. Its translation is CASSGSSGTLPANTGELFF. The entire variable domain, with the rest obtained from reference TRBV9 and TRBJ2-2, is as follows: DSGVTQTPKHLITATGQRVTLRCSPRSGDLSVYWYQQSLDQGLQFLIQYYNGEERAKGNILERFSAQQFPDLHSELNLSSLELGDSALYFCASSGSSGTLPANTGELFFGEGSRLTVL.